This T cell receptor (beta chain) was found in a study of blood T cell repertoires in COVID-19. Original handling: By means of reference gene primer amplification, nucleated cell counts were estimated. Produced via immunoSEQ multiplex PCR; TCRdb's table is partial and in-frame only. V, J and clone size are taken as reported in that table, and D and trimming were inferred from the DNA itself. The data hold under 200,000 clones, with 84% observed a single time. Participants were aged about 18 to 90 years, lived in around 25 US areas, and enrolled virtually. The ends lost 6 bases at V and 5 bases at J; junction bases unmatched: 15. In germline, CDR1 is MNHEY, CDR2 SMNVEV (reference sequence). The CDR3 sequence is 16 residues long.

Material for sequencing was PBMCs or T cells enriched from blood (not recorded which). The V call is TRBV27, the J call TRBJ2-5; the match to TRBD1 covers 7 bases. The receptor was isolated from a woman in her 30s who had been exposed to COVID-19. CDR3 protein: CASRETGTERIETQYF. The CDR3 bases are TGTGCCAGCAGGGAGACCGGGACAGAGAGAATTGAGACCCAGTACTTC.